The 16 T cell receptor beta chains in this list originate from one sample, sequenced in a study of cytomegalovirus exposure and HLA in healthy donors. The PCR ran on 60 Vbeta and 13 Jbeta primers. TCRdb's table, derived via immunoSEQ multiplex PCR, lists solely in-frame clones and lacks some. Of approximately 150,000 clones in the sample, roughly four fifths were seen once. Sample: PBMCs. These receptors came from a woman in her fifties or sixties in good health and CMV-seronegative.

The chain joins TRBV19 to TRBJ2-3; D gene ambiguous. The CDR3 is 12 amino acids. Deletions cut 6 bases from V and 2 bases from J, with 6 bases between. Germline CDR1 and CDR2: LNHDA and SQIVND (reference sequence). The CDR3 sequence: CASRQNTDTQYF. In DNA, the CDR3 is TGTGCCAGTAGACAAAACACAGATACGCAGTATTTT.

The CDR3 spells CASSSAPGQGFSSYNEQFF. The CDR3 nucleotides read TGTGCCAGCAGCTCTGCACCGGGACAGGGGTTTAGCTCCTACAATGAGCAGTTCTTC. The rearrangement links TRBV7-8 to TRBJ2-1; TRBD1 matches at 10 bases. CDR1 is SGHVS, CDR2 FQNEAQ, per germline. The CDR3 length is 19 residues. The junction had 12 bases not matched to a gene; V was cut back by 4 bases and J by 0 bases.

The chain combines TRBV6-1 with TRBJ1-2; D is unresolved. The germline V and J ends were trimmed by 7 bases and 4 bases, with 16 bases remaining between them. CDR1 is MNHNS and CDR2 is SASEGT in the germline V gene. The CDR3 covers 14 residues. The CDR3 region is CASIGLTPSYGYTF. The CDR3 DNA reads TGTGCCAGCATTGGACTGACACCGAGCTATGGCTACACCTTC.

J is TRBJ1-2 and V is TRBV10-3, with 8 bases matching TRBD1. Germline values: CDR1 ENHRY, CDR2 SYGVKD. This CDR3 comprises 15 residues. The trim removed 9 bases at V and 6 bases at J, leaving 15 bases unmatched. In DNA, the CDR3 is TGTGCCATTCGCTCGTTTGGTACGACAGGGGATGGCTACACCTTC. Encoded protein: CAIRSFGTTGDGYTF.

The table lists this clone with a few counts. This chain links TRBV6-1 with TRBJ1-4; D might be TRBD1 (5 bases). The CDR3 runs to 13 residues. The germline V gene has CDR1 MNHNS and CDR2 SASEGT. Trimming left V 7 bases short and J 8 bases short, with 14 bases between. The CDR3 spells CASNPLGGEKLFF. The DNA for the CDR3 is TGTGCCAGCAACCCCCTTGGGGGGGAAAAACTGTTTTTT.

This clone occurred a few times. The chain uses TRBV2 and TRBJ2-5; D gene unclear. CDR1 is SNHLY and CDR2 is FYNNEI in the germline V gene. The CDR3 has 12 amino acids. The V end was cut by 11 bases, the J end by 7 bases, with 17 bases between. CDR3 DNA sequence: TGTGCCGGAAACAGTATACCTGGGACCCAGTACTTC. As protein: CAGNSIPGTQYF.

J is TRBJ2-7 and V is TRBV19, with TRBD1 matching 10 bases. The trim removed 5 bases at V and 3 bases at J, leaving 10 bases unmatched. The CDR3 covers 16 residues. Germline V gene data show CDR1 as LNHDA and CDR2 as SQIVND (reference sequence). The CDR3 region is CASSVGQGGFGYEQYF. As DNA, the CDR3 is TGTGCCAGTAGTGTTGGACAGGGGGGATTCGGCTACGAGCAGTACTTC.

This clone was counted a few times. V and J are TRBV6-5 and TRBJ1-3; maybe TRBD1 (5 bases). Between the trimmed V and J ends, which lost 7 bases and 0 bases, there was a span of 13 bases. Germline CDR1 is MNHEY and CDR2 is SVGAGI. The length of the CDR3 is 15 residues. The CDR3 loop is CASTRGRGSGNTIYF. Here the CDR3 DNA reads TGTGCCAGCACCCGCGGGAGGGGCTCTGGAAACACCATATATTTT.

The chain links TRBV7-9 to TRBJ2-5; possible D gene TRBD2, 7 bases. The end of the DNA fits TRBJ2-7 better, so the J call may be wrong. The CDR3 loop spans 14 amino acids. Per germline, CDR1 SEHNR and CDR2 FQNEAQ (reference sequence). The CDR3 loop reads CASSDLRGAYEQYF. The CDR3 bases are TGTGCCAGCAGTGACCTTCGGGGGGCTTACGAGCAGTACTTC.

The chain joins TRBV27 to TRBJ2-7; 10 positions match TRBD1. Germline-derived CDR1 and CDR2 are MNHEY and SMNVEV (reference sequence). The CDR3 runs to 16 residues. Trimming cost V 4 bases and J 5 bases; bases outside gene matches: 11. CDR3 sequence: CASSSHFGQGDNEQYF. CDR3 nucleotides: TGTGCCAGCAGTTCCCACTTCGGACAGGGGGATAACGAGCAGTACTTC.

The V gene is TRBV30, the J gene TRBJ1-5, with no clear D. The V gene lost 1 base and the J gene lost 6 bases, with 10 bases spanning the gap. The CDR3 is 13 residues long. Germline assignment: CDR1 GTSNPN and CDR2 SVGIG (reference sequence). The CDR3 DNA reads as TGTGCCTGGAGTGGGAGGCCCGGTCAGCCCCAGCATTTT. Amino acid sequence: CAWSGRPGQPQHF.

The V and J genes are TRBV30 and TRBJ2-1, with TRBD1 matching 9 bases. Germline CDR1 GTSNPN, CDR2 SVGIG (reference sequence). J lost 4 bases, V lost 3 bases, and 7 bases had no gene match. The CDR3 has 15 amino acids. The DNA of the CDR3 is TGTGCCTGGAGGGCCGGGACAGGGATGTACAATGAGCAGTTCTTC. Its translation is CAWRAGTGMYNEQFF.

The chain couples TRBV15 to TRBJ1-3; D uncertain. Germline V lookup: CDR1 LNHNV, CDR2 YYDKDF (reference sequence). Trimming stripped 0 bases from V and 0 bases from J, with 9 bases between. The CDR3 totals 16 residues. The CDR3 here is CATSRDRGDSGNTIYF. Here the CDR3 DNA reads TGTGCCACCAGCAGAGATCGGGGAGACTCTGGAAACACCATATATTTT.

This chain connects TRBV11-2 to TRBJ1-1; 8 nucleotides line up with TRBD1. V lost 7 bases, J lost 3 bases, and 7 bases stayed unmatched. The CDR3 runs to 14 residues. Per the germline V gene, CDR1 is SGHAT and CDR2 is FQNNGV. For the CDR3, the DNA is TGTGCCAGCACCCAGGACAGGGCGGACACTGAAGCTTTCTTT. Translating gives CASTQDRADTEAFF.

The rearrangement uses TRBV6-5 and TRBJ2-5, with 7 bases identical to TRBD2. CDR3 length equals 13 residues. Germline trimming cut 6 bases from V and 0 bases from J; bases unmatched to any gene: 1. Germline V gene lookup returns CDR1 MNHEY and CDR2 SVGAGI. The CDR3 here is CASRAGNQETQYF. CDR3 sequence (DNA): TGTGCCAGCAGAGCGGGAAACCAAGAGACCCAGTACTTC.

This clone occurred a few times. The rearrangement joins TRBV5-1 to TRBJ2-5; D perhaps matches TRBD1 (6 bases). This CDR3 is 14 amino acids long. The germline gives CDR1 SGHRS, CDR2 YFSETQ. Between the trimmed V and J ends, which lost 5 bases and 9 bases, there was a span of 20 bases. The CDR3 sequence: CASSPRQGQGAQYF. As DNA, the CDR3 is TGCGCCAGCAGTCCAAGGCAGGGGCAAGGGGCCCAGTACTTC.